This T cell receptor (beta chain) was sequenced in a study of T-cell reconstitution after alpha-beta-depleted transplantation in children. This clonotype was seen ten or more times. Using unique molecular identifiers, the investigators prepared the TCRbeta library. TCRdb processed the PCR reads anew with MiXCR; each CDR3 protein has one entry. The sample has 190,000 or so distinct CDR3 sequences, roughly 6% seen once. The origin of this receptor is a girl in the first two years of life with combined immunodeficiency, due to receive a stem cell transplant. The sequencing here drew on PBMCs, taken before TCRalphabeta/CD19-depleted stem cell transplant.

In DNA, the CDR3 is TGTGCCAGCAGCTCGATTAGGGACCCCGGGTGGGAGACCCAGTACTTC. Protein product: CASSSIRDPGWETQYF. The chain joins TRBV7-8 to TRBJ2-5, with D perhaps being TRBD1 or TRBD2 (5 bases each). Germline CDR1 and CDR2: SGHVS and FQNEAQ. The V end was cut by 4 bases, the J end by 5 bases, with 20 bases between. The CDR3 consists of 16 residues.